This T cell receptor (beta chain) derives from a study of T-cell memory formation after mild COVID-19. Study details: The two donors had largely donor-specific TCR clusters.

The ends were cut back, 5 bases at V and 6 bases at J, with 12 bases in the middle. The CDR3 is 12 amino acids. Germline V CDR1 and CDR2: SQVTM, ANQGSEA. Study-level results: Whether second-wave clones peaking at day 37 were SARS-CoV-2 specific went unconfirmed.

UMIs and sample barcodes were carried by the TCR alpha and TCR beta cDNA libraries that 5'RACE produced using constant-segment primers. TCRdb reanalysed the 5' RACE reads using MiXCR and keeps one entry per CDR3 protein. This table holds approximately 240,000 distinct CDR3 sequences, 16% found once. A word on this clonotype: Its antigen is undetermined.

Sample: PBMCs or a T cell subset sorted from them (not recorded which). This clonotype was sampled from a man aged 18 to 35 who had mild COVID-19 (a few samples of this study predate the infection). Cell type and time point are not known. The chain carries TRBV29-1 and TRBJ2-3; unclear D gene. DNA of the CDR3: TGCAGCGTTACCCAGCCCGGGGATACGCAGTATTTT. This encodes CSVTQPGDTQYF.